These 19 T cell receptor beta chains were all obtained from the same sample, sequenced in a study of T cell responses to AZD1222 COVID-19 vaccine. TCRdb keeps only in-frame clones here, not all; method: immunoSEQ multiplex PCR. The sample contains 70,000 to 95,000 clones, just over 85% of which appear only once. The sequencing used peripheral blood, collected 28 days after the second AZD1222 dose. These receptors were obtained from an adult who received the AZD1222 COVID-19 vaccine.

The chain links TRBV2 to TRBJ1-1; D call uncertain. V was trimmed by 8 bases and J by 1 base, leaving 8 bases between them. Germline values: CDR1 SNHLY, CDR2 FYNNEI. CDR3 length: 12 amino acids. This chain's CDR3 is CASVEQNTEAFF. As DNA, the CDR3 is TGTGCCAGCGTCGAGCAGAACACTGAAGCTTTCTTT.

This clone was found once. The rearrangement joins TRBV14 to TRBJ2-1; 10 bases map to TRBD2. In germline, CDR1 is SGHDN, CDR2 FVKESK. The length of the CDR3 is 17 residues. The J segment lost 4 bases and the V segment lost 3 bases, leaving 9 bases of the junction unmatched. CDR3 coding DNA: TGTGCCAGCAGCCAGCAAAGAGGGACTAGCGTTTACAATGAGCAGTTCTTC. Translation: CASSQQRGTSVYNEQFF.

The chain links TRBV24-1 to TRBJ2-3; the match to TRBD2 covers 14 bases. With 7 bases clipped from V and 0 bases from J, the junction kept 2 bases outside the gene matches. There are 16 residues in the CDR3. CDR1 and CDR2 from the germline V gene are KGHDR and SFDVKD. CDR3 nucleotide sequence: TGTGCCACCAGCCGACTAGCGGGAGGGAGCACAGATACGCAGTATTTT. This encodes CATSRLAGGSTDTQYF.

In its sample, this clone was seen once. The chain employs TRBV5-6 and TRBJ2-7, with TRBD1 matching over 8 bases. Germline values: CDR1 SGHDT, CDR2 YYEEEE. There are 12 residues in the CDR3. J was trimmed by 5 bases and V by 3 bases; bases with no gene match: 1. This CDR3 reads CASSYRGDEQYF. CDR3 DNA sequence: TGTGCCAGCAGCTACAGGGGGGACGAGCAGTACTTC.

This sequence joins TRBV25-1 and TRBJ2-2, with D unresolved. CDR3 length: 13 amino acids. V lost 4 bases and J lost 4, with 7 bases in between. The germline V gene has CDR1 MGHDK and CDR2 SYGVNS. Written as DNA, the CDR3 is TGTGCCAGCAGTGCCCGAGCCACCGGGGAGCTGTTTTTT. Its translation is CASSARATGELFF.

CDR3 DNA sequence: TGTGCCAGCAGCGAGGGGTCGGGCACTGAAGCTTTCTTT. This codes for CASSEGSGTEAFF. The chain has TRBV28 and TRBJ1-1, with D possibly matching TRBD1 (5 bases). Germline CDR1 is MDHEN and CDR2 is SYDVKM. CDR3 length: 13 residues. Trimming took 6 bases from V and 4 from J, leaving 12 bases between them.

This clone was observed a handful of times. The rearrangement joins TRBV7-9 to TRBJ1-2; D is unclear. V was cut by 3 bases and J by 7 bases, with 6 bases left in between. This CDR3 region has 11 residues. Germline V CDR1 and CDR2: SEHNR, FQNEAQ (reference sequence). The DNA of the CDR3 is TGTGCCAGCAGCTTTGGGTTTGGCTACACCTTC. Translated, it gives CASSFGFGYTF.

This clone occurred a few times. The chain uses TRBV13 and TRBJ1-5; D may be TRBD1 (6 bases). The CDR3 has 14 amino acids. Per germline, CDR1 PRHDT and CDR2 FYEKMQ (reference sequence). V was clipped by 0 bases and J by 4 bases, with 7 bases between them. As DNA, the CDR3 is TGTGCCAGCAGCTTAGGAGGGGGAAATCAGCCCCAGCATTTT. Translating it yields CASSLGGGNQPQHF.

The chain recombines TRBV18 with TRBJ1-1, with a possible D match to TRBD1 (6 bases). This CDR3 is 14 amino acids long. Trimming left V 6 bases short and J 0 bases short, with 11 bases between. The germline gives CDR1 KGHSH, CDR2 LQKENI. In DNA, the CDR3 is TGTGCCAGCTCCCCAGGGGCGATGAACACTGAAGCTTTCTTT. Translating it yields CASSPGAMNTEAFF. Full variable domain (outside the CDR3, taken from reference TRBV18 and TRBJ1-1): NAGVMQNPRHLVRRRGQEARLRCSPMKGHSHVYWYRQLPEEGLKFMVYLQKENIIDESGMPKERFSAEFPKEGPSILRIQQVVRGDSAAYFCASSPGAMNTEAFFGQGTRLTVV.

The chain recombines TRBV7-2 with TRBJ1-6; TRBD1 matches 9 bases. V gave up 1 base and J gave up 10 bases; unmatched junction bases: 2. The germline gives CDR1 SGHTA, CDR2 FQGNSA. The CDR3 consists of 14 residues. The CDR3 protein is CASSLGGQGSPLHF. DNA for the CDR3: TGTGCCAGCAGCTTAGGGGGACAGGGCTCACCCCTCCACTTT.

The CDR3 sequence: CASSYSAVYGYTF. CDR3 coding DNA: TGTGCCAGCAGTTACTCGGCAGTCTATGGCTACACCTTC. This chain connects TRBV6-2 or TRBV6-3 to TRBJ1-2; D is unclear. V lost 0 bases and J 4 bases, leaving 6 bases between the germline ends. The CDR3 is made up of 13 amino acids. Germline V CDR1 and CDR2: MNHEY, SVGEGT.

The V call is TRBV19, the J call TRBJ2-5; D might be TRBD1 (7 bases). V lost 1 base, J lost 5 bases, and 17 bases lay in between. The germline V gene encodes CDR1 LNHDA and CDR2 SQIVND (reference sequence). This CDR3 is built from 16 residues. In nucleotides, the CDR3 is TGTGCCAGTAGTATAGGGACAGGAGGGAGGTGGGAGACCCAGTACTTC. It specifies CASSIGTGGRWETQYF.

The rearrangement links TRBV2 to TRBJ1-1; D is unresolved. V was pared by 8 bases and J by 1 base, with 11 bases between. Looked up from germline, CDR1 is SNHLY and CDR2 is FYNNEI. This CDR3 contains 13 residues. The CDR3 coding sequence is TGTGCCAGCTGCGTGGGAGAGAACACTGAAGCTTTCTTT. It is translated as CASCVGENTEAFF.

This chain joins TRBV5-1 and TRBJ2-1, with 9 nucleotides matching TRBD2. Trimming cost V 3 bases and J 4 bases; bases outside gene matches: 8. The CDR3 covers 16 residues. CDR1 is SGHRS, CDR2 YFSETQ, per germline. CDR3 region: CASSSGAGGEYNEQFF. The CDR3 DNA sequence: TGCGCCAGCAGCTCGGGAGCGGGAGGAGAGTACAATGAGCAGTTCTTC.

The chain's CDR3 is CASSLNPGPSYEQYF. CDR3 bases: TGTGCCAGCAGCTTAAACCCAGGGCCCTCCTACGAGCAGTACTTC. The chain is built from TRBV7-2 and TRBJ2-7; D might be TRBD1 (5 bases). Germline V lookup: CDR1 SGHTA, CDR2 FQGNSA. The V and J ends lost 2 bases and 0 bases respectively, with 11 bases between them. There are 15 residues in the CDR3.

This chain uses TRBV7-9 with TRBJ1-5; tentatively, D is TRBD1 (5 bases). Germline-derived CDR1 and CDR2 are SEHNR and FQNEAQ (reference sequence). Trimming shortened V by 0 bases and J by 0 bases, and 12 bases separated the two germline ends. CDR3 length: 17 residues. The CDR3 DNA is TGTGCCAGCAGCTTAGCAGTCGGGGCCCATAGCAATCAGCCCCAGCATTTT. Protein sequence: CASSLAVGAHSNQPQHF.

The chain combines TRBV28 with TRBJ2-1, with D hard to call. The CDR3 loop spans 12 amino acids. V lost 2 bases to trimming and J lost 9 bases, with 8 bases between them. Germline values: CDR1 MDHEN, CDR2 SYDVKM. For the CDR3, the DNA is TGTGCCAGCAGTTTAAGTGGGCCTGAGCAGTTCTTC. This encodes CASSLSGPEQFF.

The chain uses TRBV5-4 and TRBJ1-5; D not resolved. This CDR3 spans 12 amino acids. Germline values: CDR1 SGHNT, CDR2 YYREEE (reference sequence). Trimming removed 2 bases from V and 3 bases from J, with 3 bases in between. DNA for the CDR3: TGTGCCAGCAGCTTCCCCAATCAGCCCCAGCATTTT. This sequence encodes CASSFPNQPQHF.

This rearrangement joins TRBV30 to TRBJ1-4; D not certain. The germline V gene has CDR1 GTSNPN and CDR2 SVGIG (reference sequence). The CDR3 has 16 amino acids. The V gene lost 0 bases and the J gene lost 0 bases, with 11 bases spanning the gap. As DNA, the CDR3 is TGTGCCTGGAGTGTAGTGTATTCGACAACTAATGAAAAACTGTTTTTT. The encoded protein is CAWSVVYSTTNEKLFF.